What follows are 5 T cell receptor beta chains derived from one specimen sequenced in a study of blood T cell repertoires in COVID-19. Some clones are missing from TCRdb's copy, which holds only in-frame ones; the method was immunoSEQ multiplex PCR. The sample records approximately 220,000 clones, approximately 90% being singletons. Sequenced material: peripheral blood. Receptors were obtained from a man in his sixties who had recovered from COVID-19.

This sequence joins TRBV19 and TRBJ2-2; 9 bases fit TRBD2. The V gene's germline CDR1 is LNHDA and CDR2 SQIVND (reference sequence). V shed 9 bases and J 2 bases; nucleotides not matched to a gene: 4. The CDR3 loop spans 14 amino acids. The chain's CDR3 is CASIGTSNTGELFF. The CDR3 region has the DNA TGTGCCAGCATCGGGACTAGCAACACCGGGGAGCTGTTTTTT. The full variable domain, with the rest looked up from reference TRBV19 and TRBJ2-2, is DGGITQSPKYLFRKEGQNVTLSCEQNLNHDAMYWYRQDPGQGLRLIYYSQIVNDFQKGDIAEGYSVSREKKESFPLTVTSAQKNPTAFYLCASIGTSNTGELFFGEGSRLTVL.

The CDR3 DNA reads as TGTGCCAGTAGGCGTCCGGGACAGGGGGACAACTATGGCTACACCTTC. As protein: CASRRPGQGDNYGYTF. This sequence joins TRBV19 and TRBJ1-2; 11 bases are shared with TRBD1. The CDR3 is made up of 16 amino acids. V shed 6 bases, J shed 2 bases, and the junction held 8 bases outside the gene matches. Germline CDR1 reads LNHDA; CDR2 reads SQIVND (reference sequence).

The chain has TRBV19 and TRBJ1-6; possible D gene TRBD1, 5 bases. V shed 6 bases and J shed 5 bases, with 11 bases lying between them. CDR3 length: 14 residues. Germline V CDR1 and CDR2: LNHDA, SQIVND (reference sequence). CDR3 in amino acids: CASRTAQDNSPLHF. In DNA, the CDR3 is TGTGCCAGTAGGACAGCACAAGATAATTCACCCCTCCACTTT.

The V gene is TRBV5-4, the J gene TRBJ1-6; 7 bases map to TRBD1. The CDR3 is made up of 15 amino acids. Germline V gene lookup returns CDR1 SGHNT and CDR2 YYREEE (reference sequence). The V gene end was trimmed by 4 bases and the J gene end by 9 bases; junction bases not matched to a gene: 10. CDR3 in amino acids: CASSGPRTGGSPLHF. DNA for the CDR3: TGTGCCAGCAGCGGTCCAAGGACAGGAGGTTCACCCCTCCACTTT. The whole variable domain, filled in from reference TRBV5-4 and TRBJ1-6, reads ETGVTQSPTHLIKTRGQQVTLRCSSQSGHNTVSWYQQALGQGPQFIFQYYREEENGRGNFPPRFSGLQFPNYSSELNVNALELDDSALYLCASSGPRTGGSPLHFGNGTRLTVT.

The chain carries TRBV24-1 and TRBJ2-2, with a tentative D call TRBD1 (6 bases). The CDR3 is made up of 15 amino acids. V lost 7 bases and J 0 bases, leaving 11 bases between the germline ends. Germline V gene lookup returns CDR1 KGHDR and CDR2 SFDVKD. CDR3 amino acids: CATSQSGANTGELFF. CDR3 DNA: TGTGCCACCAGCCAATCAGGGGCGAACACCGGGGAGCTGTTTTTT.